These 20 T cell receptor beta chains came from one sample sequenced in a study of early T cells in non-severe SARS-CoV-2 infection. TCRdb passed the 5' RACE reads through MiXCR, listing each CDR3 protein once. Among fewer than 100,000 distinct CDR3 sequences, 8.5% to 10% were seen once, and the ten largest hold nearly 5%. The specimen sequenced was whole blood. The receptor set was obtained from an adult who was a healthcare worker with PCR-confirmed SARS-CoV-2 infection or an uninfected control (not recorded which).

Worth noting for this clonotype: Just one base apart from a much larger clone, this may be a read error. This chain links TRBV28 with TRBJ2-7; unclear D gene. Germline CDR1 MDHEN, CDR2 SYDVKM. The CDR3 sequence is 12 residues long. The CDR3 DNA is TGTGTCAGCAGCCGCAGCCCCTACGAGCAGTACTTC. This codes for CVSSRSPYEQYF.

Many counts were recorded for this clonotype. This sequence joins TRBV9 and TRBJ2-3; 10 bases agree with TRBD2. CDR3 length equals 15 residues. J gave up 3 bases and V 3 bases, and 4 bases lay outside the gene matches. Germline loops: CDR1 SGDLS, CDR2 YYNGEE. This chain's CDR3 is CASSASGSRTDTQYF. Here the CDR3 DNA reads TGTGCCAGCAGCGCTAGCGGGAGCAGAACAGATACGCAGTATTTT.

This clonotype appeared a few times. V is TRBV5-1 and J is TRBJ2-2; possibly TRBD1 for D (5 bases). This CDR3 contains 14 residues. The V gene's germline CDR1 is SGHRS and CDR2 YFSETQ. V was pared by 5 bases and J by 4 bases, with 12 bases between. The CDR3 region has the DNA TGCGCCAGCAGTAGAGGAAGGGGCACCGGGGAGCTGTTTTTT. It translates to CASSRGRGTGELFF. The entire variable domain, with the rest obtained from reference TRBV5-1 and TRBJ2-2, is as follows: KAGVTQTPRYLIKTRGQQVTLSCSPISGHRSVSWYQQTPGQGLQFLFEYFSETQRNKGNFPGRFSGRQFSNSRSEMNVSTLELGDSALYLCASSRGRGTGELFFGEGSRLTVL.

The gene calls are TRBV29-1 and TRBJ2-3, with TRBD2 identical over 11 bases. The CDR3 covers 15 residues. The V gene's germline CDR1 is SQVTM and CDR2 ANQGSEA. V was clipped by 7 bases and J by 3 bases; unmatched bases: 9. CDR3 DNA sequence: TGCAGCGCCGAGAGACTAGCGGGGAGGACAGATACGCAGTATTTT. This codes for CSAERLAGRTDTQYF.

This clonotype appeared a few times. This rearrangement joins TRBV28 to TRBJ2-7; possibly TRBD1 for D (6 bases). The CDR3 covers 14 residues. Trimming took off 2 bases at V and 6 bases at J, with 14 bases between the two ends. Germline V gene lookup returns CDR1 MDHEN and CDR2 SYDVKM. The DNA for the CDR3 is TGTGCCAGCAGTTTAGCCGGCCAGGGGCGCGAGCAGTACTTC. Amino acids: CASSLAGQGREQYF. The full variable domain, completed using reference TRBV28 and TRBJ2-7, is DVKVTQSSRYLVKRTGEKVFLECVQDMDHENMFWYRQDPGLGLRLIYFSYDVKMKEKGDIPEGYSVSREKKERFSLILESASTNQTSMYLCASSLAGQGREQYFGPGTRLTVT.

At least ten counts were recorded for this clonotype. This chain joins TRBV7-3 and TRBJ2-1, with unresolved D. Germline CDR1 SGHTA, CDR2 FQGTGA. The CDR3 is 13 amino acids. V was trimmed by 1 base and J by 8 bases, leaving 9 bases between them. For the CDR3, the DNA is TGTGCCAGCAGCTTAAGTCAGTGGGATGAGCAGTTCTTC. Encoded protein: CASSLSQWDEQFF.

The chain couples TRBV11-1 to TRBJ2-1; possible D gene TRBD2, 6 bases. The CDR3 has 15 amino acids. With 7 bases removed from V and 1 base from J, the gap between germline ends came to 14 bases. From germline, CDR1 is SGHAT and CDR2 FQDESV (reference sequence). The CDR3 DNA sequence: TGTGCCAGCACTCCGGGACTTTCGTCCTACAATGAGCAGTTCTTC. Amino acids: CASTPGLSSYNEQFF.

This clonotype was picked up a small number of times. The genes are TRBV25-1 and TRBJ2-5; D remains ambiguous. The CDR3 is made up of 14 amino acids. From germline, CDR1 is MGHDK and CDR2 SYGVNS. Between the trimmed V and J ends, which lost 3 bases and 4 bases, there was a span of 12 bases. The CDR3 region has the DNA TGTGCCAGCAGTGACCCGGGCCCAGCAGAGACCCAGTACTTC. It is translated as CASSDPGPAETQYF.

This clonotype was found a few times. The J gene is TRBJ2-1, the V gene TRBV6-1; D assignment may be TRBD1 or TRBD2 (5 bases each). Germline CDR1 and CDR2: MNHNS and SASEGT. V gave up 0 bases and J gave up 6 bases, with 12 bases separating them. The CDR3 runs to 15 residues. CDR3 nucleotide sequence: TGTGCCAGCAGTGAAGCGCTGGGGACGCGCAATGAGCAGTTCTTC. This translates into CASSEALGTRNEQFF.

This chain joins TRBV28 and TRBJ2-1; 9 positions agree with TRBD2. The J segment lost 2 bases and the V segment lost 7 bases, leaving 6 bases of the junction unmatched. CDR3 length: 15 amino acids. Germline V gives CDR1 MDHEN, CDR2 SYDVKM. This CDR3 is CASTIAGVPYNEQFF. In nucleotides, the CDR3 is TGTGCCAGCACCATAGCGGGAGTCCCCTACAATGAGCAGTTCTTC.

This clonotype was recorded at least ten times. The V and J genes are TRBV5-5 and TRBJ2-5, with TRBD1 identical over 9 bases. Trimming at V came to 3 bases and at J to 5 bases, leaving 2 bases not matched to a gene. CDR3 length equals 13 residues. Germline loops: CDR1 SGHKS, CDR2 YYEKEE (reference sequence). The CDR3, as DNA: TGTGCCAGCAGCTCCGGGACAGGGGAGACCCAGTACTTC. This gives the protein CASSSGTGETQYF.

This clonotype was recorded at least ten times. The gene calls are TRBV20-1 and TRBJ2-5; TRBD2 matches at 7 bases. Germline CDR1 is DFQATT and CDR2 is SNEGSKA (reference sequence). This CDR3 is built from 13 residues. J was trimmed by 9 bases and V by 4 bases; bases with no gene match: 11. CDR3 DNA: TGCAGTGCTACTCCGGGACTGGGGAGGGCCCAGTACTTC. Translation: CSATPGLGRAQYF.

By sample share, this clonotype is medium-sized. V gene TRBV29-1 combines with J gene TRBJ2-1; D uncertain. CDR1 SQVTM and CDR2 ANQGSEA come from the germline V gene. The CDR3 has 12 amino acids. The CDR3 DNA sequence: TGCAGGGCCTCACGTTCCTACAATGAGCAGTTCTTC. Its protein product is CRASRSYNEQFF.

At least ten counts were recorded for this clonotype. This CDR3 reads CAWSVKGFTGSHQPQHF. The CDR3 bases are TGTGCCTGGAGTGTTAAGGGGTTCACAGGGAGCCATCAGCCCCAGCATTTT. This chain links TRBV30 with TRBJ1-5, with a weak D call TRBD1 (6 bases). The CDR3 is 17 residues long. Trimming shortened V by 0 bases and J by 5 bases, and 20 bases separated the two germline ends. From germline, CDR1 is GTSNPN and CDR2 SVGIG (reference sequence). Drawing the rest from reference TRBV30 and TRBJ1-5, the complete variable domain is SQTIHQWPATLVQPVGSPLSLECTVEGTSNPNLYWYRQAAGRGLQLLFYSVGIGQISSEVPQNLSASRPQDRQFILSSKKLLLSDSGFYLCAWSVKGFTGSHQPQHFGDGTRLSIL.

V usage is TRBV6-1 and J usage is TRBJ1-3; D unresolved. The CDR3 covers 14 residues. Germline V gene sequence: CDR1 MNHNS, CDR2 SASEGT. Trimming stripped 7 bases from V and 0 bases from J, with 10 bases between. The CDR3 region is CASTSESSGNTIYF. DNA of the CDR3: TGTGCCAGCACTTCGGAGAGCTCTGGAAACACCATATATTTT.

V usage is TRBV4-1 and J usage is TRBJ2-1; 8 bases map to TRBD2. This CDR3 region has 14 residues. Germline CDR1 is MGHRA and CDR2 is YSYEKL. V was pared by 6 bases and J by 6 bases, with 7 bases of the junction left unmatched. The chain's CDR3 is CASRPGLDSNEQFF. The CDR3 DNA is TGCGCCAGCAGACCGGGACTAGATTCCAATGAGCAGTTCTTC.

This chain joins TRBV6-6 and TRBJ2-3; D is possibly TRBD1 (6 bases). The length of the CDR3 is 13 residues. Trimming took 6 bases from V and 4 from J, leaving 11 bases between them. Germline V gene lookup returns CDR1 MNHNY and CDR2 SVGAGI (reference sequence). The CDR3 here is CASSPQGSDTQYF. The CDR3 coding sequence is TGTGCCAGCAGCCCACAGGGATCAGATACGCAGTATTTT.

This clonotype was counted many times. The chain recombines TRBV27 with TRBJ2-7; D uncertain. Per germline, CDR1 MNHEY and CDR2 SMNVEV (reference sequence). Between the trimmed V and J ends, which lost 2 bases and 2 bases, there was a span of 13 bases. The CDR3 is 15 amino acids. The CDR3 loop reads CASSLNSAVPYEQYF. The CDR3 DNA follows: TGTGCCAGCAGTTTAAACAGTGCTGTTCCCTACGAGCAGTACTTC.

This clonotype appeared a few times. The chain has TRBV12-3 or TRBV12-4 and TRBJ2-5; D possibly corresponds to TRBD1 (5 bases). Trimming removed 4 bases at V and 7 bases at J, with 13 bases between. CDR3 length: 13 residues. CDR3 nucleotides: TGTGCCAGCAGTTCAAGACAGTCAGGGACCCAGTACTTC. Translated: CASSSRQSGTQYF.

The chain links TRBV18 to TRBJ1-4; D remains unclear. The CDR3 has 15 residues. Germline CDR1 is KGHSH and CDR2 is LQKENI. V was cut by 6 bases and J by 5 bases, with 16 bases left in between. DNA of the CDR3: TGTGCCAGCTCCTCACTTGGGAGTTCGAATGAAAAACTGTTTTTT. Amino acid sequence: CASSSLGSSNEKLFF.